Following are 8 T cell receptor beta chains from one sample sequenced in a study of T cell repertoires in cytomegalovirus infection. TCRdb reanalysed the reads using MiXCR and keeps one entry per CDR3 protein. The sample consists of approximately 590,000 distinct CDR3 sequences, 35% to 50% of them appearing once. No antigens are known for them. Sequenced material: cultured PBMCs, taken from culture after CMV antigen stimulation. These receptors were obtained from a human donor in good health (CMV status not recorded). Some clones in this sample may be carry-over from other donors' samples.

This chain joins TRBV7-2 and TRBJ2-2; possibly TRBD1 for D (5 bases). Germline values: CDR1 SGHTA, CDR2 FQGNSA. The CDR3 covers 14 residues. Trimming took off 2 bases at V and 4 bases at J, with 8 bases between the two ends. CDR3 nucleotide sequence: TGTGCCAGCAGCTTAAGCAGGGTCACCGGGGAGCTGTTTTTT. Protein sequence: CASSLSRVTGELFF.

The chain couples TRBV4-1 to TRBJ2-5; 7 bases fit TRBD1. Germline CDR1 and CDR2: MGHRA and YSYEKL. The junction had 5 bases not matched to a gene; V was cut back by 3 bases and J by 4 bases. The CDR3 loop spans 14 amino acids. The CDR3 reads CASSQNRGPETQYF. The CDR3 coding sequence is TGCGCCAGCAGCCAGAACAGGGGACCAGAGACCCAGTACTTC.

The sample holds many counts of this clonotype. This rearrangement joins TRBV7-2 to TRBJ2-7, with D perhaps matching TRBD2 (5 bases). Germline lookup yields CDR1 SGHTA and CDR2 FQGNSA. This CDR3 has 16 residues. The germline V and J ends were trimmed by 0 bases and 2 bases, with 14 bases remaining between them. CDR3 sequence (DNA): TGTGCCAGCAGCTTAGCGTATGCGGGCTTAGCCTACGAGCAGTACTTC. This translates into CASSLAYAGLAYEQYF.

The J gene is TRBJ2-2, the V gene TRBV7-6; D unclear. In germline, CDR1 is SGHVS, CDR2 FNYEAQ. The CDR3 extends over 15 amino acids. Trimming cost V 2 bases and J 0 bases, with 7 bases left between them. CDR3 loop: CASSLQDANTGELFF. CDR3 bases: TGTGCCAGCAGCTTACAGGACGCGAACACCGGGGAGCTGTTTTTT.

A few counts support this clonotype. V is TRBV6-5 and J is TRBJ2-6; D is ambiguous. Germline CDR1 and CDR2: MNHEY and SVGAGI. V was clipped by 5 bases and J by 7 bases, with 21 bases between them. This CDR3 is 17 amino acids long. The CDR3 nucleotides are TGTGCCAGCAGTCTTCGGCCCCCACCCTTTGGAGCCAACGTCCTGACTTTC. It translates to CASSLRPPPFGANVLTF.

This rearrangement joins TRBV4-1 to TRBJ2-7; D ambiguous. V was clipped by 0 bases and J by 4 bases, with 16 bases between them. This CDR3 spans 16 amino acids. CDR1 is MGHRA and CDR2 is YSYEKL in the germline V gene. The CDR3 DNA sequence: TGCGCCAGCAGCCAAGATGTAGGTACCGGTGGGTACGAGCAGTACTTC. It is translated as CASSQDVGTGGYEQYF.

This chain joins TRBV28 and TRBJ1-4; a possible D gene is TRBD1 (5 bases). The V and J ends lost 8 bases and 4 bases respectively, with 8 bases between them. The CDR3 extends over 12 amino acids. In germline, CDR1 is MDHEN, CDR2 SYDVKM. Here the CDR3 reads CASDSLNEKLFF. The CDR3 DNA reads as TGTGCCAGCGACAGCCTTAATGAAAAACTGTTTTTT.

The sample holds one count of this clonotype. The chain couples TRBV27 to TRBJ2-7, with D perhaps being TRBD1 or TRBD2 (5 bases each). V lost 5 bases and J lost 4, with 21 bases in between. There are 16 residues in the CDR3. Germline V gene lookup returns CDR1 MNHEY and CDR2 SMNVEV (reference sequence). The CDR3 DNA reads as TGTGCCAGCAGTCCCCGGGACGGAAGTTTGGGGTACGAGCAGTACTTC. This codes for CASSPRDGSLGYEQYF.